This is a list of T cell receptor beta chains from one sample in a study of identical twins. MiXCR was run by TCRdb on the 5' RACE reads, yielding one entry per CDR3 protein. This repertoire shows about 220,000 distinct CDR3 sequences, 7.5% found once; its top ten account for roughly 5.4%. This sample also appeared in a second study, on yellow fever vaccine responses in identical twins.

Sequencing input: CD8+ T cells sorted from blood. The receptors stem from a woman in her late teens or twenties in good health. CDR3s include the opening cysteine and the closing phenylalanine or tryptophan. The D gene is left open where the match is weak. Size is stated for part of the rows, as once, few or many counts, or as a class when the clone is expanded.

v_gene	d_gene	abundance	j_gene	CDR3nt	CDR3aa
TRBV6-2/TRBV6-3	.	few	TRBJ2-5	TGTGCCAGCAGTTATGCAGTAGAACCAACCGGGACAAACCAAGAGACCCAGTACTTC	CASSYAVEPTGTNQETQYF
TRBV20-1	TRBD2	few	TRBJ2-1	TGCAGTGCTAGATCTGGGGGACTAGCGGTGAACAATGAGCAGTTCTTC	CSARSGGLAVNNEQFF
TRBV10-1	TRBD2	few	TRBJ2-2	TGCGCCAGCAGTGAGTCTGGACTAGCGGGAGGAGCGAACACCGGGGAGCTGTTTTTT	CASSESGLAGGANTGELFF
TRBV20-1	.	few	TRBJ1-1	TGCAGTGCTAGAGATTATCAGGGGTTGAACACTGAAGCTTTCTTT	CSARDYQGLNTEAFF
TRBV11-2	.	few	TRBJ2-2	TGTGCCAGCAGCAAGAGTTTTTTTGGGACCGGGGAGCTGTTTTTT	CASSKSFFGTGELFF
TRBV28	.	few	TRBJ1-5	TGTGCCAGCAGTCCCCAGCGGCAGCCCCAGCATTTT	CASSPQRQPQHF
TRBV27	TRBD1	many	TRBJ2-1	TGTGCCAGCAGTGGGACAGGGAGCTCCTACAATGAGCAGTTCTTC	CASSGTGSSYNEQFF
TRBV6-2/TRBV6-3	TRBD2	.	TRBJ2-1	TGTGCCAGCAGTTACTCGATTTCCCTAGCGGCGGTCGACCCCGACAATGAGCAGTTCTTC	CASSYSISLAAVDPDNEQFF
TRBV7-9	TRBD2	few	TRBJ2-2	TGTGCCAGCAGCTTATCCTTAGCGGGAGAGGGCACCGGGGAGCTGTTTTTT	CASSLSLAGEGTGELFF
TRBV5-1	TRBD2	.	TRBJ2-3	TGCGCCAGCAGCTTGTTCGGACTAGCGGGGGAGGGCCACCGGGAGGATACGCAGTATTTT	CASSLFGLAGEGHREDTQYF
TRBV28	.	.	TRBJ2-4	TGTGCCAGCAGTTTTCGGTTAGCCAAAAACATTCAGTACTTC	CASSFRLAKNIQYF
TRBV20-1	.	.	TRBJ1-2	TGCAGTGCTAGTAGCAGCGTCCTAAACTATGGCTACACCTTC	CSASSSVLNYGYTF
TRBV27	.	many	TRBJ1-1	TGTGCCAGCAGTCCCACAGGGTCCAACACTGAAGCTTTCTTT	CASSPTGSNTEAFF
TRBV7-3	.	few	TRBJ1-1	TGTGCCAGCAGCCCCGACCATGGCACGAACACTGAAGCTTTCTTT	CASSPDHGTNTEAFF
TRBV15	.	few	TRBJ1-3	TGTGCCACCAGCAGAGTCCCGGACTCTGGAAACACCATATATTTT	CATSRVPDSGNTIYF
TRBV14	.	.	TRBJ1-3	TGTGCCAGCAGCCAGGAGGGCTCTGGAAACACCATATATTTT	CASSQEGSGNTIYF
TRBV4-1	.	many	TRBJ2-1	TGCGCCAGCAGCCCTCTAGACGGGGTTCCAAGCTCCTACAATGAGCAGTTCTTC	CASSPLDGVPSSYNEQFF
TRBV27	.	few	TRBJ1-5	TGTGCCAGCAGTTTTGGGGGGCCGTATCAGCCCCAGCATTTT	CASSFGGPYQPQHF
TRBV7-8	TRBD2	few	TRBJ2-3	TGTGCCAGCAGCTCGACTAGCGGGGGGGCTAGTCTTCCAGATACGCAGTATTTT	CASSSTSGGASLPDTQYF
TRBV6-5	.	.	TRBJ2-7	TGTGCCAGCAGTTACGGCCACGAGCAGTACTTC	CASSYGHEQYF
TRBV5-1	TRBD1	.	TRBJ1-1	TGCGCCAGCAGCGACCGCGGGACAGGGGGTACTGAAGCTTTCTTT	CASSDRGTGGTEAFF
TRBV2	.	many	TRBJ2-5	TGTGCCAGCAGTGAAGCGCTGGACGGCCCAGGACGAGAGACCCAGTACTTC	CASSEALDGPGRETQYF
TRBV28	TRBD2	few	TRBJ2-1	TGTGCCAGCAGTCCCGGGACTAGCGAGATCCTGAGCTCCTACAATGAGCAGTTCTTC	CASSPGTSEILSSYNEQFF
TRBV2	TRBD1	few	TRBJ1-2	TGTGCCAGCAGGGGGACAGGGGACGCTAACTATGGCTACACCTTC	CASRGTGDANYGYTF
TRBV4-1	.	.	TRBJ2-4	TGCGCCAGCAGCCAAGCTATGGGGGCAAACATTCAGTACTTC	CASSQAMGANIQYF
TRBV7-6	.	.	TRBJ1-5	TGTGCCAGCATAACCGGGGGGCCCCAGCATTTT	CASITGGPQHF
TRBV7-9	.	many	TRBJ1-4	TGTGCCAGCAGCTTAATCCAGAGTGATGAAAAACTGTTTTTT	CASSLIQSDEKLFF
TRBV3-1	TRBD1	few	TRBJ2-5	TGTGCCAGCAGCGCGGGACAGGGAGGCCGAGAGACCCAGTACTTC	CASSAGQGGRETQYF
TRBV7-9	.	.	TRBJ1-1	TGTGCCAGCAGCTTTGGACAGAGAAACACTGAAGCTTTCTTT	CASSFGQRNTEAFF
TRBV28	TRBD2	.	TRBJ2-3	TGTGCCAGCAGTGACAGGACTAGCGGGGGGGCGAGGGGCACAGATACGCAGTATTTT	CASSDRTSGGARGTDTQYF
TRBV28	.	many	TRBJ2-1	TGTGCCAGCAGTTTATACGGGAGTCAGGATGAGCAGTTCTTC	CASSLYGSQDEQFF
TRBV20-1	.	few	TRBJ1-2	TGCAGTGCACATACTAACTATGGCTACACCTTC	CSAHTNYGYTF
TRBV20-1	TRBD1	many	TRBJ2-3	TGCAGTGCTAGGGCCGTGGACAGGGGAGAGACAGATACGCAGTATTTT	CSARAVDRGETDTQYF
TRBV7-9	TRBD2	.	TRBJ2-7	TGTGCCAGCAGCCTCCCGGGACTAGCGTCCTACGAGCAGTACTTC	CASSLPGLASYEQYF
TRBV5-1	.	many	TRBJ1-6	TGCGCCAGCAGACAGTCTCCGGGACATCCTTACTCCTATAATTCACCCCTCCACTTT	CASRQSPGHPYSYNSPLHF
TRBV5-5	TRBD2	many	TRBJ2-2	TGTGCCAGCAGGATGTCTGGCGGGAGAGGTACCGGGGAGCTGTTTTTT	CASRMSGGRGTGELFF
TRBV27	.	few	TRBJ2-1	TGTGCCAGCAGTTTAAGGAATCCACCTTATGATGAGCAGTTCTTC	CASSLRNPPYDEQFF
TRBV28	.	few	TRBJ2-1	TGTGCCAGCAGTCCCCCGAGGAACAATGAGCAGTTCTTC	CASSPPRNNEQFF
TRBV15	.	few	TRBJ2-5	TGTGCCACCAGAGATGGATACCAAGAGACCCAGTACTTC	CATRDGYQETQYF
TRBV7-8	.	.	TRBJ2-1	TGTGCCAGCAGCTCCGGCTACTTTCGGGGAAATGAGCAGTTCTTC	CASSSGYFRGNEQFF
TRBV28	.	many	TRBJ2-7	TGTGCCAGCAGCGGGGACGGATACGAGCAGTACTTC	CASSGDGYEQYF
TRBV24-1	TRBD1	many	TRBJ2-4	TGTGCCACCAGCACGGACCTACCGGGACAGGCGGACATTCAGTACTTC	CATSTDLPGQADIQYF
TRBV13	TRBD1	.	TRBJ1-6	TGTGCCAGCAGCTTGGGCCAGGGAACAGGGGATTTTTATAATTCACCCCTCCACTTT	CASSLGQGTGDFYNSPLHF